This T cell receptor (beta chain) was observed in a study of cytomegalovirus exposure and HLA in healthy donors. Whole-study findings and limits: The likely origin of a cluster of highly shared sequence variants was a sequencing artifact. The study found most TCR sequences rare, yet found some public TCRs in many donors.

Germline-derived CDR1 and CDR2 are MNHEY and SMNVEV (reference sequence). Trimming removed 3 bases at V and 4 bases at J, with 13 bases between. This CDR3 is 15 amino acids long. 13 Jbeta primers and 60 Vbeta primers were used for the PCR. Method: immunoSEQ multiplex PCR; TCRdb's copy keeps in-frame clones and lacks some. The sample gives some 99,000 clones, around 81% of which show up once; roughly 2.3% is in the top ten. A few counts support this clone. The antigen is not known. The clonotype comes from a woman in her twenties or thirties in good health and CMV-seronegative. The source material was PBMCs. J is TRBJ2-1 and V is TRBV27; D ambiguous. This CDR3 reads CASSFMGPRYNEQFF. CDR3 in DNA: TGTGCCAGCAGTTTTATGGGCCCGAGATACAATGAGCAGTTCTTC.